Listed below are T cell receptor beta chains from one sample, sequenced in a study of early T cells in non-severe SARS-CoV-2 infection. TCRdb processed the 5' RACE reads anew with MiXCR; each CDR3 protein has one entry. The top ten clones hold around 4.9% of a sample with tens of thousands of distinct CDR3 sequences, around 13% of them seen once. Sequences were obtained from whole blood. These receptors were collected from an adult who was a healthcare worker with PCR-confirmed SARS-CoV-2 infection or an uninfected control (not recorded which). The CDR3 runs from the conserved cysteine through the conserved F or W.

TRBJ1-2,TRBV7-6,CASSPMTVSGYTF
TRBJ1-2,TRBV11-2,CASSPGQGNYGYTF
TRBJ2-7,TRBV10-2,CASSVSTAYEQYF
TRBJ2-1,TRBV11-3,CASSLDIVGGGLNEQFF
TRBJ2-2,TRBV6-5,CASSYLGLAGGPYTGELFF
TRBJ2-1,TRBV27,CASSSGTGGRNEQFF
TRBJ2-2,TRBV2,CASSPPGRGFNTGELFF
TRBJ2-1,TRBV15,CATSIHRNNEQFF
TRBJ2-5,TRBV7-2,CASSLAPSNQETQYF
TRBJ1-2,TRBV12-3/TRBV12-4,CASSSPVRDVSGYTF
TRBJ1-2,TRBV29-1,CSASQGARDGYTF
TRBJ2-7,TRBV2,CAGQTGVTFGQYF
TRBJ1-2,TRBV10-2,CASKSGGDGYTF
TRBJ1-2,TRBV28,CASSLDRYGYTF
TRBJ1-1,TRBV28,CATLTSWVTEAFF
TRBJ2-3,TRBV6-4,CASSESAGGTDTQYF
TRBJ2-1,TRBV20-1,CSARDLRGNEQFF
TRBJ2-3,TRBV20-1,CSASGRRTDTQYF
TRBJ2-3,TRBV7-8,CASSLFPSGGAPDTQYF
TRBJ1-6,TRBV12-3/TRBV12-4,CASSLAQGINSPLHF